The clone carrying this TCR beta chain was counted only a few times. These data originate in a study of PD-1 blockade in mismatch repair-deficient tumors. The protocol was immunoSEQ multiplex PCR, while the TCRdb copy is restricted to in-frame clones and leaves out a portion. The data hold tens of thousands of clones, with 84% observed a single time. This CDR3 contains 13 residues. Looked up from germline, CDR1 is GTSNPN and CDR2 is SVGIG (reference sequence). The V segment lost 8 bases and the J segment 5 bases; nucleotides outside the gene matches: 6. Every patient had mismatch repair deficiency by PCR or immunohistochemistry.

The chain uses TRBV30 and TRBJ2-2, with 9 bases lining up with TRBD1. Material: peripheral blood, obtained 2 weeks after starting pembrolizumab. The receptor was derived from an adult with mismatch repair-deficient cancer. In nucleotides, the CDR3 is TGTGCCGGGGGACAGGGCCCAACCGGGGAGCTGTTTTTT. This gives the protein CAGGQGPTGELFF.